This TCR beta chain appears in the sequencing data of a study of regulatory T cells in long-lasting Graves disease. Looking at the study overall: Persistence in Graves' disease required over 5 years of antithyroid drugs plus positive TSH receptor antibodies.

This clonotype was detected a few times. Its target is not known. Looked up from germline, CDR1 is SQVTM and CDR2 is ANQGSEA. CDR3 length: 12 residues. Between the trimmed V and J ends, which lost 4 bases and 4 bases, there was a span of 10 bases. Time point denoted: persistent/refractory GD, antithyroid drugs over 5 years with positive TRAb. With RNA extracted from PBMCs as input, the TCR library was made. Construction of the TCR beta libraries employed iRepertoire HTBI primers in conjunction with Arm-PCR of CDR3 regions. TCRdb processed the multiplex PCR reads anew with MiXCR; each CDR3 protein has one entry. The sample holds hundreds of thousands of distinct CDR3 sequences, approximately 31% seen once. Study-wide results and limits: Accuracy was possibly reduced by small sample size. It was in persistent disease that TRBV28, TRBJ1-2 and TRBJ2-5 were favored.

This clonotype was sampled from a female donor with Graves disease. The V gene is TRBV29-1, the J gene TRBJ1-1; D gene unclear. Here the sequenced sample was peripheral blood mononuclear cells (PBMCs), taken when the disease was refractory, from a patient treated with antithyroid drugs. DNA of the CDR3: TGCAGCGTTGTGGTCACGGGCACTGAAGCTTTCTTT. Translating it yields CSVVVTGTEAFF.